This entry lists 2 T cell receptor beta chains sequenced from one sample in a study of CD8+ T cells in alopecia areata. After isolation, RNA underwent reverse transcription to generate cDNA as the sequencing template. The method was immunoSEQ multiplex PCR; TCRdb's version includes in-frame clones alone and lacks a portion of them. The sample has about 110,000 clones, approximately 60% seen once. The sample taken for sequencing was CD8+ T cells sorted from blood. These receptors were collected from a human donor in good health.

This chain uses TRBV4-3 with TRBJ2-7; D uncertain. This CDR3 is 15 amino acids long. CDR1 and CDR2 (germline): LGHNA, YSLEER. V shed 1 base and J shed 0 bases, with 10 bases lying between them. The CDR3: CASSQVPFSSYEQYF. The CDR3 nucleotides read TGCGCCAGCAGCCAAGTTCCGTTCAGCTCCTACGAGCAGTACTTC.

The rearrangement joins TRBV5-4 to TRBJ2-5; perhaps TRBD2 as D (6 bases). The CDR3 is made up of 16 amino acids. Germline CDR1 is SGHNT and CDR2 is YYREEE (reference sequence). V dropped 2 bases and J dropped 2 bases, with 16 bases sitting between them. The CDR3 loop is CASSFTLMTRQETQYF. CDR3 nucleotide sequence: TGTGCCAGCAGCTTCACCCTGATGACTAGACAAGAGACCCAGTACTTC. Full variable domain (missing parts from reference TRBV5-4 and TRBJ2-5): ETGVTQSPTHLIKTRGQQVTLRCSSQSGHNTVSWYQQALGQGPQFIFQYYREEENGRGNFPPRFSGLQFPNYSSELNVNALELDDSALYLCASSFTLMTRQETQYFGPGTRLLVL.